A single sample is the source of the 2 T cell receptor beta chains below, sequenced in a study of long-term antiretroviral therapy in people with HIV. Researchers report immunoSEQ v3.0 was run at survey level. The method was immunoSEQ multiplex PCR; TCRdb's version includes in-frame clones alone and lacks a portion of them. The sample includes 25,000 to 30,000 clones, about 85% of them seen just once. Source: unsorted PBMCs, taken 3 years after starting antiretroviral therapy. The receptors were gathered from a middle-aged man with HIV.

The chain links TRBV27 to TRBJ2-2; D may match TRBD1 or TRBD2 (5 bases each). CDR1 is MNHEY, CDR2 SMNVEV, per germline (reference sequence). With 8 bases removed from V and 4 bases from J, the gap between germline ends came to 14 bases. CDR3 size: 14 residues. CDR3 DNA: TGTGCCAGCCAACTAGGGGAGACCACCGGGGAGCTGTTTTTT. Its translation: CASQLGETTGELFF.

The chain recombines TRBV30 with TRBJ1-6; no clear D gene. The ends were cut back, 5 bases at V and 15 bases at J, with 17 bases in the middle. The CDR3 runs to 12 residues. Germline-derived CDR1 and CDR2 are GTSNPN and SVGIG (reference sequence). CDR3 nucleotides: TGTGCCTGGGACTCGGGAAACTGGCGCCTCCACTTT. Translating it yields CAWDSGNWRLHF.